Below are 21 T cell receptor beta chains sequenced from a single sample in a study of monozygotic twins with cystic fibrosis. Measured with immunoSEQ multiplex PCR; TCRdb has only the in-frame clones, and not every one. The data contain more than 9,000 clones, roughly 85% of them seen just once; the ten biggest clones take up over 0.45%. Sequenced input: blood. All receptors come from a man aged 18 to 35 with cystic fibrosis.

The chain couples TRBV19 to TRBJ2-1; weak D call: TRBD1 (6 bases). The CDR3 is 11 amino acids. Trimming removed 7 bases at V and 13 bases at J, with 14 bases between. Germline V lookup: CDR1 LNHDA, CDR2 SQIVND (reference sequence). CDR3 in amino acids: CASTTGSRQFF. The DNA for the CDR3 is TGTGCCAGTACAACAGGGAGCAGACAGTTCTTC.

The chain uses TRBV5-1 and TRBJ2-3; D unclear. This CDR3 spans 15 amino acids. Trimming pared 4 bases from V and 1 base from J, leaving 13 bases between. Germline loops: CDR1 SGHRS, CDR2 YFSETQ. The CDR3, as DNA: TGCGCCAGCAGCCTAAGGGAAGTGGGCACAGATACGCAGTATTTT. The encoded protein is CASSLREVGTDTQYF.

This clone came up once. Because it lacks the conserved phenylalanine or tryptophan at the end, this CDR3 is likely a read error. The DNA is omitted, as the CDR3 cannot be located on it reliably, and the CDR3 follows TCRdb's listing. The chain recombines TRBV30 with TRBJ1-2; the table calls TRBD1, which could not be checked here. Germline values: CDR1 GTSNPN, CDR2 SVGIG (reference sequence). The CDR3 is 14 residues long, ends included. Here the CDR3 reads CAWRGAERSRTATS.

The chain carries TRBV4-2 and TRBJ2-3; a weak D match, TRBD2 (6 bases). Germline values: CDR1 LGHNA, CDR2 YNFKEQ. The germline V and J ends were trimmed by 4 bases and 2 bases, with 19 bases remaining between them. The CDR3 sequence is 17 residues long. The CDR3 nucleotides are TGTGCCAGCAGCCGTTCCGGGAGAGAGGCGGACACAGATACGCAGTATTTT. Translating it yields CASSRSGREADTDTQYF.

The V and J genes are TRBV6-5 and TRBJ2-7; 7 bases line up with TRBD1. V was clipped by 2 bases and J by 2 bases; unmatched bases: 3. The germline V gene encodes CDR1 MNHEY and CDR2 SVGAGI. The CDR3 has 14 residues. CDR3 region: CASSYGTVAYEQYF. CDR3 bases: TGTGCCAGCAGTTACGGGACAGTCGCCTACGAGCAGTACTTC.

This sequence joins TRBV20-1 and TRBJ2-3; D gene ambiguous. This CDR3 contains 10 residues. Per the germline V gene, CDR1 is DFQATT and CDR2 is SNEGSKA (reference sequence). V was trimmed by 5 bases and J by 4 bases, leaving 4 bases between them. For the CDR3, the DNA is TGCAGTGCTGAGTCAGATACGCAGTATTTT. Amino acid sequence: CSAESDTQYF.

The table lists this clone with a count of one. The rearrangement uses TRBV7-2 and TRBJ2-7; TRBD1 matches 7 bases. J was trimmed by 0 bases and V by 3 bases; bases with no gene match: 2. This CDR3 region has 14 residues. Germline V gene sequence: CDR1 SGHTA, CDR2 FQGNSA. The CDR3 loop reads CASSFRQGSYEQYF. CDR3 bases: TGTGCCAGCAGCTTCCGACAGGGCTCCTACGAGCAGTACTTC.

The chain has TRBV7-6 and TRBJ2-1; 11 bases line up with TRBD2. The ends lost 1 base at V and 6 bases at J; junction bases unmatched: 20. Germline lookup yields CDR1 SGHVS and CDR2 FNYEAQ. The CDR3 contains 21 residues. The CDR3 protein is CASSLVGWRGTSGRSGNEQFF. In nucleotides, the CDR3 is TGTGCCAGCAGCTTAGTTGGATGGAGGGGGACTAGCGGCCGAAGTGGCAATGAGCAGTTCTTC.

V and J are TRBV15 and TRBJ1-1, with D possibly TRBD1 on 6 matching bases. The germline CDR1 and CDR2 sequences are LNHNV and YYDKDF (reference sequence). Trimming left V 1 base short and J 2 bases short, with 11 bases between. The CDR3 loop spans 15 amino acids. The CDR3 bases are TGTGCCACCAGCAGAGGCCGGGACACCAACACTGAAGCTTTCTTT. Its translation is CATSRGRDTNTEAFF.

The chain employs TRBV5-1 and TRBJ2-5, with 7 positions matching TRBD1. CDR3 size: 17 residues. Looked up from germline, CDR1 is SGHRS and CDR2 is YFSETQ. J gave up 0 bases and V 5 bases, and 13 bases lay outside the gene matches. The CDR3 spells CASRPQPSGQYQETQYF. DNA for the CDR3: TGCGCCAGCAGACCTCAACCCTCGGGACAGTACCAAGAGACCCAGTACTTC.

This chain connects TRBV29-1 to TRBJ2-7, with TRBD1 matching over 7 bases. V lost 7 bases to trimming and J lost 0 bases; unmatched junction nucleotides: 6. Germline CDR1 and CDR2: SQVTM and ANQGSEA. The CDR3 sequence is 13 residues long. The CDR3, as DNA: TGCAGCGCCAGGGACAGCACCTCCTACGAGCAGTACTTC. Protein product: CSARDSTSYEQYF.

In its sample, this clone was seen a few times. The rearrangement joins TRBV19 to TRBJ1-1, with D possibly matching TRBD1 (5 bases). There are 16 residues in the CDR3. Germline-derived CDR1 and CDR2 are LNHDA and SQIVND (reference sequence). Trimming pared 1 base from V and 0 bases from J, leaving 12 bases between. The CDR3 protein is CASSIGGGSMNTEAFF. CDR3 DNA sequence: TGTGCCAGTAGTATAGGTGGGGGATCTATGAACACTGAAGCTTTCTTT.

The chain carries TRBV11-3 and TRBJ1-1; D gene uncertain. The ends were cut back, 1 base at V and 1 base at J, with 10 bases in the middle. Germline V gene data show CDR1 as SGHNT and CDR2 as YENEEA. CDR3 length: 15 amino acids. CDR3 DNA: TGTGCCAGCAGCTTAGTGGCGGGAGGGAACACTGAAGCTTTCTTT. It codes for CASSLVAGGNTEAFF.

J is TRBJ2-5 and V is TRBV27, with D unresolved. The germline gives CDR1 MNHEY, CDR2 SMNVEV (reference sequence). The CDR3 is 14 amino acids. Trimming pared 4 bases from V and 2 bases from J, leaving 11 bases between. CDR3 protein: CASSSLFTQETQYF. The CDR3 DNA reads TGTGCCAGCAGTTCCCTATTCACGCAAGAGACCCAGTACTTC.

The V and J genes are TRBV19 and TRBJ1-5, with 10 nucleotides matching TRBD1. The trim removed 7 bases at V and 6 bases at J, leaving 9 bases unmatched. This CDR3 contains 15 residues. CDR1 is LNHDA and CDR2 is SQIVND in the germline V gene (reference sequence). The DNA of the CDR3 is TGTGCCAGTACCATGGGGACAGGGGTTGGTCAGCCCCAGCATTTT. Residues: CASTMGTGVGQPQHF.

This sequence joins TRBV11-2 and TRBJ1-2; D gene uncertain. The CDR3 contains 16 residues. The ends were cut back, 1 base at V and 3 bases at J, with 15 bases in the middle. In germline, CDR1 is SGHAT, CDR2 FQNNGV. Written as DNA, the CDR3 is TGTGCCAGCAGCTTAGGGGGAGGGCCGCTGGACTATGGCTACACCTTC. Amino acids: CASSLGGGPLDYGYTF.

V and J are TRBV30 and TRBJ1-3; no clear D. The length of the CDR3 is 15 residues. Germline V gives CDR1 GTSNPN, CDR2 SVGIG (reference sequence). Trimming pared 1 base from V and 0 bases from J, leaving 10 bases between. The CDR3 protein is CAWSDSLHSGNTIYF. In DNA, the CDR3 is TGTGCCTGGAGTGACAGCCTACACTCTGGAAACACCATATATTTT.

The V call is TRBV11-3, the J call TRBJ2-1, with TRBD1 matching over 12 bases. Germline CDR1 and CDR2: SGHNT and YENEEA. This CDR3 is 17 amino acids long. The J segment lost 8 bases and the V segment lost 5 bases, leaving 13 bases of the junction unmatched. CDR3: CASSNLNRDRGLDEQFF. The CDR3 nucleotides read TGTGCCAGCAGCAACCTGAACCGGGACAGGGGGCTCGATGAGCAGTTCTTC.

The chain combines TRBV2 with TRBJ2-6; D not certain. CDR1 and CDR2 from the germline V gene are SNHLY and FYNNEI. This CDR3 contains 19 residues. V shed 2 bases and J shed 1 base, with 18 bases lying between them. The CDR3 loop reads CASSEPHRISFSGANVLTF. Here the CDR3 DNA reads TGTGCCAGCAGTGAACCGCACCGGATTTCCTTTTCTGGGGCCAACGTCCTGACTTTC.

The V gene is TRBV19, the J gene TRBJ2-5; perhaps TRBD2 as D (6 bases). The length of the CDR3 is 13 residues. Germline assignment: CDR1 LNHDA and CDR2 SQIVND (reference sequence). The V end lost 7 bases, the J end lost 6 bases, and 15 bases lay between the germline ends. The CDR3 nucleotides are TGTGCCAGTATTCAGGAGGGCGGAAAGACCCAGTACTTC. Its protein product is CASIQEGGKTQYF.

The chain uses TRBV11-3 and TRBJ2-1, with 8 bases matching TRBD2. This CDR3 region has 17 residues. Germline V gene data show CDR1 as SGHNT and CDR2 as YENEEA. V was pared by 5 bases and J by 7 bases, with 16 bases of the junction left unmatched. In DNA, the CDR3 is TGTGCCAGCAGCCCCAACTCGGGAGGTCCGGGGGGGAATGAGCAGTTCTTC. Its protein is CASSPNSGGPGGNEQFF. The full variable domain, in which reference TRBV11-3 and TRBJ2-1 provide the parts outside the CDR3, is EAGVVQSPRYKIIEKKQPVAFWCNPISGHNTLYWYLQNLGQGPELLIRYENEEAVDDSQLPKDRFSAERLKGVDSTLKIQPAELGDSAVYLCASSPNSGGPGGNEQFFGPGTRLTVL.